Sequencing of this TCR beta chain was carried out in a study of blood T cell repertoires in COVID-19. Turning to the study itself: Collection of acute and convalescent COVID-19 samples took place in the United States, Italy and Spain. From T cells, B-cell-depleted T cells, or PBMCs came the material, which was cDNA or gDNA.

Under the authors' procedure: Using reference gene primer amplification, nucleated cell counts were estimated. The table came from immunoSEQ multiplex PCR; TCRdb's copy has only in-frame clones and leaves some out. The DNA gave D and trimming, while V, J and clone size come from that table. The table has 250,000 to 350,000 clones, about four fifths seen once. This CDR3 spans 11 amino acids. Patients of the Seattle cohort, enrolled during active infection, were followed longitudinally. This sequence originates from a human donor with COVID-19, enrolled during active disease. The donor label of this sample is uncertain. The rearrangement joins TRBV21-1 to TRBJ2-7; the DNA was not compared with TRBD1, the D call given in the table. TRBV21-1 is a listed pseudogene. Input material: peripheral blood. CDR3 in amino acids: CAVRGGYEQYF. As DNA, the CDR3 is TGTGCCGTTCGAGGGGGTTACGAGCAGTACTTC.